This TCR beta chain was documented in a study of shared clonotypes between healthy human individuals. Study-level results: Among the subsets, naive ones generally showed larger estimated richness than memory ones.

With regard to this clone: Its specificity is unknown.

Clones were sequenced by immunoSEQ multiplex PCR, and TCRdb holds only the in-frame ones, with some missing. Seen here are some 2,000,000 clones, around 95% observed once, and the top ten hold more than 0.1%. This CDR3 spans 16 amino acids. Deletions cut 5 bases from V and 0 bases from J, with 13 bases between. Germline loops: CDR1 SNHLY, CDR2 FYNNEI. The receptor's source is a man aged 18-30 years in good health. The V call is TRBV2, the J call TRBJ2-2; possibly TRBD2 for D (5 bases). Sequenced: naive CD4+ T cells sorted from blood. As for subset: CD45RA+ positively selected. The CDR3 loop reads CASSRSSQTNTGELFF. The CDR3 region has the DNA TGTGCCAGCAGTCGGTCTAGCCAAACGAACACCGGGGAGCTGTTTTTT.